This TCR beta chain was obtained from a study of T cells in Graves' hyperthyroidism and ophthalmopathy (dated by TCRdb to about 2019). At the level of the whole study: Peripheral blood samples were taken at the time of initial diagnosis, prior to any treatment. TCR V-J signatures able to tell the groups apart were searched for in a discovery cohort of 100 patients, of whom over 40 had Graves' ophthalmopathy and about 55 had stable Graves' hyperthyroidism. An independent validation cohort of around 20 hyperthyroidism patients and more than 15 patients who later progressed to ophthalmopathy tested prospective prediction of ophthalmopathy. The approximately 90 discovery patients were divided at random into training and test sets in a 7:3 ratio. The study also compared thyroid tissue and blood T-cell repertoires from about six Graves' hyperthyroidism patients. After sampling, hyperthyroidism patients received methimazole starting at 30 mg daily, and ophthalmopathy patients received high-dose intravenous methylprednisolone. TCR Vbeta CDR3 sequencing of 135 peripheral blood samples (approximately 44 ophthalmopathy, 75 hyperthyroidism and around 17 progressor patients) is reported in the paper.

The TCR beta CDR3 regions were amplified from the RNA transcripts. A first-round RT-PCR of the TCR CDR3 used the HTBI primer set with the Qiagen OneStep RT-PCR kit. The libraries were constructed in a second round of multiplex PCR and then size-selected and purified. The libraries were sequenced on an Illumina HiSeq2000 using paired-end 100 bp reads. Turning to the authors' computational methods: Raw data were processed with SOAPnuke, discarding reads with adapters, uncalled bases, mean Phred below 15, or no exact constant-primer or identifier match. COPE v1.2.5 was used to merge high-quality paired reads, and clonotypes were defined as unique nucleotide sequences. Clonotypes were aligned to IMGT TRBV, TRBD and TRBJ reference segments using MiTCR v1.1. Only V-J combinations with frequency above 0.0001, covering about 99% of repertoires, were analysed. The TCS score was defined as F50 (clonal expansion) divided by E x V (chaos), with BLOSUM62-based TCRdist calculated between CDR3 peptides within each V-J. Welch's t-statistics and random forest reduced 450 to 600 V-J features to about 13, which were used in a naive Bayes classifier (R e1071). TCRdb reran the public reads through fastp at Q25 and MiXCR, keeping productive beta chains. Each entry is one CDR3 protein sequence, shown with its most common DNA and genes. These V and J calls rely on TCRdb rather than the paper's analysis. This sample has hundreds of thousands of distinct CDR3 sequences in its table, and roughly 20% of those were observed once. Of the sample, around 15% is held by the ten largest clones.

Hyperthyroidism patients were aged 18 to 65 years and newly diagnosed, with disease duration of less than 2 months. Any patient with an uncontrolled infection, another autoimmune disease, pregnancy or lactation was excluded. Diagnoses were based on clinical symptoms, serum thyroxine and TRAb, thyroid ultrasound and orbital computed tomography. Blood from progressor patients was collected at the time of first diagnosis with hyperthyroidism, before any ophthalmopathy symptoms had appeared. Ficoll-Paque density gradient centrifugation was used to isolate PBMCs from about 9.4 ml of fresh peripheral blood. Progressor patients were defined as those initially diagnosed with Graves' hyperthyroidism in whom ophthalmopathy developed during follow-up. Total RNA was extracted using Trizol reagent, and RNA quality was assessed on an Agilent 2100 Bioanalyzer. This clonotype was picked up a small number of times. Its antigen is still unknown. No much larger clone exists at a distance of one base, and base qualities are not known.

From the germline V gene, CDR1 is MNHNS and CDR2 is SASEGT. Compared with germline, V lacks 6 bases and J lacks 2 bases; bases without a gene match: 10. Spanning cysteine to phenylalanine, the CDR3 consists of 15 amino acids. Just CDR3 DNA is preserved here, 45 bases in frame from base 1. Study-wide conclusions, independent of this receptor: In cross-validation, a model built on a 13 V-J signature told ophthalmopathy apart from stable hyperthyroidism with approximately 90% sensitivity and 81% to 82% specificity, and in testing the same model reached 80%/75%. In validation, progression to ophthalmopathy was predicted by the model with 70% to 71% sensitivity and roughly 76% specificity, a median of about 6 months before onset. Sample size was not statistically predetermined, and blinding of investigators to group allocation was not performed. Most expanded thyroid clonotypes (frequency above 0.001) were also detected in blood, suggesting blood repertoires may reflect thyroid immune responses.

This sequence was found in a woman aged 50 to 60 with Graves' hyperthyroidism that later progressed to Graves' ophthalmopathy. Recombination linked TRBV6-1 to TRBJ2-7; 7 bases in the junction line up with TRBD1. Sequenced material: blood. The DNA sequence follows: TGTGCCAGCAGGATTGGACAGGCACCTACCTACGAGCAGTACTTC. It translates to CASRIGQAPTYEQYF.